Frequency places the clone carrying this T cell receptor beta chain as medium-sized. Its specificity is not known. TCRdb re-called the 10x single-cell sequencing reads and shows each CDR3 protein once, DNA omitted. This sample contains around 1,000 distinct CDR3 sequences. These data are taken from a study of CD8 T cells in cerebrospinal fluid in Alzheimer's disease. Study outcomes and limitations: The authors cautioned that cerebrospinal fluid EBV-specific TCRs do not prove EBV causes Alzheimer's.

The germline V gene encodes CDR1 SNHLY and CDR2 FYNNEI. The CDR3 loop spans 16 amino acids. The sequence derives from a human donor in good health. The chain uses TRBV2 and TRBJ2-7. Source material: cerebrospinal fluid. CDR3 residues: CASSEVWVTNSYEQYF.